Listed below are T cell receptor beta chains from one sample, sequenced in a study of T cells in Graves' hyperthyroidism and ophthalmopathy. One entry per CDR3 protein, called by TCRdb with MiXCR from the multiplex PCR reads. The sample lists approximately 480,000 distinct CDR3 sequences, around 21% seen once, with about a quarter in the top ten. Specimen: blood. The receptors come from a man aged 18 to 30 with Graves' hyperthyroidism. Each CDR3 is given with its conserved first and last residue. Fields, in order: D gene, J gene, clone size, V gene, CDR3 DNA, CDR3 protein. D genes are given only for firm matches. Some rows mark clone size as missing; the rest say once, few, many or name a class of expanded clone.

>TRBD2|TRBJ2-7|-|TRBV20-1
TGCAGTGCTACAGGACTAGCGGGACACGAGCAGTACTTC
CSATGLAGHEQYF
>TRBD1|TRBJ1-2|many|TRBV19
TGTGCCAGTAACTCTCGGACAGGGCGATTGTTTGGCTACACCTTC
CASNSRTGRLFGYTF
>TRBD1|TRBJ1-1|many|TRBV28
TGTGCCAGCTTAGGGGACAGGGCAGCTTTCTTT
CASLGDRAAFF
>-|TRBJ2-2|-|TRBV5-1
TGCGCCAGCAGGGTAGAGGTGACCGGGGAGCTGTTTTTT
CASRVEVTGELFF
>-|TRBJ2-5|few|TRBV12-3/TRBV12-4
TGTGCCAGCAGTCCACGGTGGGCGGGGATCCAAGAGACCAAGTACTTC
CASSPRWAGIQETKYF
>TRBD2|TRBJ2-5|-|TRBV12-3/TRBV12-4
TGTGCCAGCAGTTACACACCGGGGACTAGCTGGGAGACCCAGTACTTC
CASSYTPGTSWETQYF
>-|TRBJ1-5|few|TRBV19
TGTGCCAGTAGCACAACAGGGTTTGAGCGTCCCCAGCATTTT
CASSTTGFERPQHF
>TRBD1|TRBJ2-2|few|TRBV11-1
TGTGCCAGCAACACACCTAAGGACAGGGCGAACACCGGGGAGCTGTTTTTT
CASNTPKDRANTGELFF
>-|TRBJ2-7|-|TRBV20-1
TGCAGTGCTAGAATTGGGGTGGGGGAGCAGTACTTC
CSARIGVGEQYF
>-|TRBJ1-5|many|TRBV2
TGTGCCAGCGCGGCAGGCTACAATCAGCCCCAGCATTTT
CASAAGYNQPQHF
>-|TRBJ1-2|-|TRBV12-3/TRBV12-4
TGTGCCAGCAATAACCAGGGTTCATTGTGGGGCTACACCTTC
CASNNQGSLWGYTF